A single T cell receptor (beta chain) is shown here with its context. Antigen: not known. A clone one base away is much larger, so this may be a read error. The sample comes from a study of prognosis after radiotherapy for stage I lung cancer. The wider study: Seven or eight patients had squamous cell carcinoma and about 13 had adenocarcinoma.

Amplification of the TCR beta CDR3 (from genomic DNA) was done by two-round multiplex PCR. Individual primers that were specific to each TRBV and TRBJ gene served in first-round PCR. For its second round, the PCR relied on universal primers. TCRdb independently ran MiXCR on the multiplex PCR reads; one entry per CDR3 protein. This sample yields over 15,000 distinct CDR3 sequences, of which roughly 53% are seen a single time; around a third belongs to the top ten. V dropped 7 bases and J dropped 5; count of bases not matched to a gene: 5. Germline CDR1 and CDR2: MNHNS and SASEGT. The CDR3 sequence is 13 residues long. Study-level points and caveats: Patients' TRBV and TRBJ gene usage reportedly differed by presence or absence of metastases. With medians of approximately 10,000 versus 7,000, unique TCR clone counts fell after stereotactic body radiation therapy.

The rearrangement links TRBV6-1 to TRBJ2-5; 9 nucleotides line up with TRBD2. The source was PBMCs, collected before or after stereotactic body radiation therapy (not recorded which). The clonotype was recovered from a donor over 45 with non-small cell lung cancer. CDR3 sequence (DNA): TGTGCCAGCAAATTAGCGGGAGTGGAGACCCAGTACTTC. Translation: CASKLAGVETQYF.